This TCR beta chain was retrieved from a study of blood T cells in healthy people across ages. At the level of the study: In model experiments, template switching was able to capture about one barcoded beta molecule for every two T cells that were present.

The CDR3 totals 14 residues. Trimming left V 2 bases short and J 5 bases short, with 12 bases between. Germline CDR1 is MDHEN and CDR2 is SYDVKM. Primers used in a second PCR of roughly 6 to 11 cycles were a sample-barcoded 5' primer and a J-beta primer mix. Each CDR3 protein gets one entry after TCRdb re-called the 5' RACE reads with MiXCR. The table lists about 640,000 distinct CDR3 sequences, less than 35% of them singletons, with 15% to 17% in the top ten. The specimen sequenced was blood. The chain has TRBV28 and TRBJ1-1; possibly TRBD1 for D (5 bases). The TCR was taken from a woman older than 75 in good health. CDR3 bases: TGTGCCAGCAGTTTAATCGGGGGAGGGACTGAAGCTTTCTTT. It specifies CASSLIGGGTEAFF.